The 14 T cell receptor beta chains presented below share a single source sample, sequenced in a study of preoperative IRX-2 immunotherapy in early breast cancer. Some clones are missing from TCRdb's copy, which holds only in-frame ones; the method was immunoSEQ multiplex PCR. The data contain tens of thousands of clones, around 96% of them seen just once; the ten biggest clones take up roughly 6.7%. Documented treatment: preoperative locoregional IRX-2 cytokine immunotherapy. Sample collection was performed from a patient treated with IRX-2 immunotherapy. Receptors originate from a human donor with breast cancer.

The chain's CDR3 is CASSKGQLNTIYF. The DNA of the CDR3 is TGTGCCAGTAGTAAAGGGCAATTAAACACCATATATTTT. The chain uses TRBV19 and TRBJ1-3; no definite D call. CDR3 length: 13 residues. The germline V and J ends were trimmed by 4 bases and 6 bases, with 10 bases remaining between them. Germline V gives CDR1 LNHDA, CDR2 SQIVND (reference sequence).

This clone was seen a single time. The chain links TRBV9 to TRBJ1-5; 9 nucleotides agree with TRBD1. The germline CDR1 and CDR2 sequences are SGDLS and YYNGEE. Trimming took 0 bases from V and 5 from J; bases not matched to a gene: 3. CDR3 length equals 15 residues. CDR3 loop: CASSVGDREYQPQHF. In nucleotides, the CDR3 is TGTGCCAGCAGCGTAGGGGACAGGGAGTATCAGCCCCAGCATTTT.

This chain uses TRBV18 with TRBJ1-1; possibly TRBD1 for D (5 bases). CDR1 is KGHSH and CDR2 is LQKENI in the germline V gene. The CDR3 extends over 14 amino acids. The germline V and J ends were trimmed by 1 base and 2 bases, with 8 bases remaining between them. As DNA, the CDR3 is TGTGCCAGCTCACCACAGGGGAGTAACACTGAAGCTTTCTTT. Translating it yields CASSPQGSNTEAFF.

The chain employs TRBV7-8 and TRBJ2-5; D is ambiguous. Germline CDR1 SGHVS, CDR2 FQNEAQ. The CDR3 runs 11 residues. V was pared by 7 bases and J by 4 bases, with 7 bases between. CDR3 amino acids: CASTILETQYF. The CDR3 bases are TGTGCCAGCACCATTTTAGAGACCCAGTACTTC.

The CDR3 DNA follows: TGTGCCATCAGTGGACGGCCTAATGAAAAACTGTTTTTT. It yields the protein CAISGRPNEKLFF. This sequence joins TRBV10-3 and TRBJ1-4; D gene uncertain. Germline V lookup: CDR1 ENHRY, CDR2 SYGVKD. The V gene lost 4 bases and the J gene lost 3 bases, with 6 bases spanning the gap. This CDR3 contains 13 residues.

V and J are TRBV5-1 and TRBJ2-3; 8 bases map to TRBD1. Germline V gene sequence: CDR1 SGHRS, CDR2 YFSETQ. The CDR3 spans 14 residues. The V segment lost 5 bases and the J segment 5 bases; nucleotides outside the gene matches: 7. This CDR3 is CASRLDRVGDTQYF. CDR3 nucleotides: TGCGCCAGCAGGCTGGACAGGGTTGGAGATACGCAGTATTTT. Complete variable domain (other parts from reference TRBV5-1 and TRBJ2-3): KAGVTQTPRYLIKTRGQQVTLSCSPISGHRSVSWYQQTPGQGLQFLFEYFSETQRNKGNFPGRFSGRQFSNSRSEMNVSTLELGDSALYLCASRLDRVGDTQYFGPGTRLTVL.

The chain is built from TRBV27 and TRBJ1-3; no clear D gene. CDR1 MNHEY and CDR2 SMNVEV come from the germline V gene (reference sequence). Trimming cost V 5 bases and J 4 bases, with 18 bases left between them. The CDR3 length is 16 residues. The CDR3 loop is CASSPVMRVGGNTIYF. The CDR3 bases are TGTGCCAGCAGTCCCGTTATGAGGGTTGGAGGAAACACCATATATTTT.

This chain links TRBV5-6 with TRBJ1-1; 8 nucleotides line up with TRBD1. This CDR3 comprises 16 residues. Germline V CDR1 and CDR2: SGHDT, YYEEEE. The V segment lost 4 bases and the J segment 3 bases; nucleotides outside the gene matches: 11. In DNA form, the CDR3 reads TGTGCCAGCAGCCCGACCAGGGGGCGCAGGTACACTGAAGCTTTCTTT. This translates into CASSPTRGRRYTEAFF.

The chain couples TRBV27 to TRBJ2-1; 9 bases are shared with TRBD1. This CDR3 is 14 amino acids long. Germline CDR1 is MNHEY and CDR2 is SMNVEV (reference sequence). Trimming cost V 5 bases and J 8 bases; bases outside gene matches: 7. The CDR3 DNA sequence: TGTGCCAGCAGTCTAACCGGGACAGGGTATGAGCAGTTCTTC. Protein: CASSLTGTGYEQFF.

This clone was detected only once. The V call is TRBV7-3, the J call TRBJ2-3; D may be TRBD1 (5 bases). CDR1 and CDR2 from the germline V gene are SGHTA and FQGTGA. The CDR3 loop spans 13 amino acids. V lost 4 bases, J lost 6 bases, and 11 bases lay in between. The DNA of the CDR3 is TGTGCCAGCAGCTCAAATAAGGGGGATACGCAGTATTTT. Amino acid sequence: CASSSNKGDTQYF.

The chain uses TRBV12-5 and TRBJ2-5; 7 positions match TRBD1. Germline V gene lookup returns CDR1 LGHNT and CDR2 FRNRAP. V shed 6 bases, J shed 1 base, and the junction held 5 bases outside the gene matches. The CDR3 contains 14 residues. CDR3 amino acids: CASGSGTVQETQYF. As DNA, the CDR3 is TGTGCTAGTGGATCCGGGACAGTCCAAGAGACCCAGTACTTC. The whole variable domain, remainder taken from reference TRBV12-5 and TRBJ2-5, is DARVTQTPRHKVTEMGQEVTMRCQPILGHNTVFWYRQTMMQGLELLAYFRNRAPLDDSGMPKDRFSAEMPDATLATLKIQPSEPRDSAVYFCASGSGTVQETQYFGPGTRLLVL.

The chain is built from TRBV12-5 and TRBJ2-5; D perhaps matches TRBD1 (6 bases). The CDR3 contains 15 residues. Germline V gene sequence: CDR1 LGHNT, CDR2 FRNRAP. The germline V and J ends were trimmed by 1 base and 4 bases, with 13 bases remaining between them. The CDR3 bases are TGTGCTAGTGGTTTGGGGACAGTTGTTTTAGAGACCCAGTACTTC. Encoded protein: CASGLGTVVLETQYF.

The chain has TRBV19 and TRBJ1-1; TRBD1 matches 7 bases. Germline values: CDR1 LNHDA, CDR2 SQIVND (reference sequence). V trimming: 3 bases; J trimming: 3 bases; junction bases outside the gene matches: 7. CDR3 length: 15 residues. The CDR3 loop reads CASSMPPTGYTEAFF. The CDR3 DNA sequence: TGTGCCAGTAGTATGCCTCCGACAGGGTACACTGAAGCTTTCTTT.

J is TRBJ2-3 and V is TRBV5-1, with D uncertain. The germline V gene has CDR1 SGHRS and CDR2 YFSETQ. The V end was cut by 1 base, the J end by 2 bases, with 14 bases between. The CDR3 extends over 16 amino acids. CDR3: CASSLRPRTDTDTQYF. CDR3 nucleotide sequence: TGCGCCAGCAGCTTGAGGCCCAGGACGGACACAGATACGCAGTATTTT.